A single sample is the source of the 12 T cell receptor beta chains below, sequenced in a study of shared clonotypes between healthy human individuals. Naivety among CD8 cells was defined by CD45RO negativity and positive CCR7 selection, thereby excluding terminally differentiated effector memory CD45RA+ cells. The repertoire was sequenced with immunoSEQ multiplex PCR; TCRdb's copy has only in-frame clones and lacks some. The repertoire has over 800,000 clones, around 93% of them found once; the top ten carry less than 25%. Sequencing was done on a sample of naive CD8+ T cells sorted from blood. The receptors were sampled from a man younger than 45 in good health.

The chain couples TRBV25-1 to TRBJ1-4, with D possibly being TRBD1 (6 bases). Germline V gene sequence: CDR1 MGHDK, CDR2 SYGVNS. The CDR3 loop spans 16 amino acids. V lost 6 bases and J 2 bases, leaving 16 bases between the germline ends. CDR3 loop: CASSPGAPLTNEKLFF. The CDR3 region has the DNA TGTGCCAGCAGCCCAGGGGCACCTTTGACTAATGAAAAACTGTTTTTT. Drawing the rest from reference TRBV25-1 and TRBJ1-4, the complete variable domain is EADIYQTPRYLVIGTGKKITLECSQTMGHDKMYWYQQDPGMELHLIHYSYGVNSTEKGDLSSESTVSRIRTEHFPLTLESARPSHTSQYLCASSPGAPLTNEKLFFGSGTQLSVL.

This clone was counted once. V usage is TRBV4-1 and J usage is TRBJ1-1; D not certain. The germline CDR1 and CDR2 sequences are MGHRA and YSYEKL. Between the trimmed V and J ends, which lost 5 bases and 3 bases, there was a span of 16 bases. CDR3 size: 15 residues. CDR3 sequence (DNA): TGCGCCAGCAGCTCACAACCGGGTCAAGACACTGAAGCTTTCTTT. Encoded protein: CASSSQPGQDTEAFF.

This clone was observed a single time. The genes are TRBV7-2 and TRBJ2-3, with 11 bases aligning to TRBD2. V shed 2 bases, J shed 0 bases, and the junction held 10 bases outside the gene matches. CDR1 and CDR2 (germline): SGHTA, FQGNSA. CDR3 length: 19 residues. The CDR3 region has the DNA TGTGCCAGCAGCTTAAGGCCGTTAGCGGGAGGGCCAAGCACAGATACGCAGTATTTT. Encoded protein: CASSLRPLAGGPSTDTQYF.

The J gene is TRBJ2-1, the V gene TRBV9; D is unclear. V shed 3 bases and J shed 0 bases, with 10 bases lying between them. The CDR3 covers 15 residues. The germline gives CDR1 SGDLS, CDR2 YYNGEE. For the CDR3, the DNA is TGTGCCAGCAGCGCCCACGGCCGCTCCTACAATGAGCAGTTCTTC. It is translated as CASSAHGRSYNEQFF. The variable domain in full, completed from reference TRBV9 and TRBJ2-1, reads DSGVTQTPKHLITATGQRVTLRCSPRSGDLSVYWYQQSLDQGLQFLIQYYNGEERAKGNILERFSAQQFPDLHSELNLSSLELGDSALYFCASSAHGRSYNEQFFGPGTRLTVL.

The chain links TRBV28 to TRBJ1-1; D is perhaps TRBD1 (6 bases). Germline V CDR1 and CDR2: MDHEN, SYDVKM. The CDR3 contains 18 residues. V lost 1 base and J 1 base, leaving 19 bases between the germline ends. The CDR3 DNA follows: TGTGCCAGCAGTTTATCGGTAGGGGGACGGTTAGGGAACACTGAAGCTTTCTTT. Protein: CASSLSVGGRLGNTEAFF.

The chain has TRBV6-6 and TRBJ2-7; TRBD1 matches at 7 bases. The J segment lost 5 bases and the V segment lost 4 bases, leaving 11 bases of the junction unmatched. This CDR3 is built from 15 residues. Germline CDR1 is MNHNY and CDR2 is SVGAGI (reference sequence). In nucleotides, the CDR3 is TGTGCCAGCAGTTTAGTTCCGACAGGGAACGACGAGCAGTACTTC. Amino acid sequence: CASSLVPTGNDEQYF.

V and J are TRBV7-9 and TRBJ2-1, with TRBD2 matching over 7 bases. V shed 5 bases and J 5 bases; nucleotides not matched to a gene: 12. CDR3 size: 16 residues. CDR1 is SEHNR and CDR2 is FQNEAQ in the germline V gene (reference sequence). In nucleotides, the CDR3 is TGTGCCAGCAGCCCTGCCTCTGCGGGAGCCCACAATGAGCAGTTCTTC. Protein sequence: CASSPASAGAHNEQFF. The full variable domain, completed using reference TRBV7-9 and TRBJ2-1, is DTGVSQNPRHKITKRGQNVTFRCDPISEHNRLYWYRQTLGQGPEFLTYFQNEAQLEKSRLLSDRFSAERPKGSFSTLEIQRTEQGDSAMYLCASSPASAGAHNEQFFGPGTRLTVL.

This clone was observed a few times. The CDR3 DNA reads as TGTGCCAGCAGTTTGGGGGGCACCGGGGAGCTGTTTTTT. It yields the protein CASSLGGTGELFF. V is TRBV28 and J is TRBJ2-2, with D possibly being TRBD2 (6 bases). The V end was cut by 3 bases, the J end by 4 bases, with 6 bases between. The CDR3 runs to 13 residues. Germline V lookup: CDR1 MDHEN, CDR2 SYDVKM. The whole variable domain, remainder taken from reference TRBV28 and TRBJ2-2, is DVKVTQSSRYLVKRTGEKVFLECVQDMDHENMFWYRQDPGLGLRLIYFSYDVKMKEKGDIPEGYSVSREKKERFSLILESASTNQTSMYLCASSLGGTGELFFGEGSRLTVL.

The V gene is TRBV28, the J gene TRBJ2-7; maybe TRBD2 (6 bases). The CDR3 sequence is 16 residues long. Germline CDR1 and CDR2: MDHEN and SYDVKM. Between the trimmed V and J ends, which lost 10 bases and 1 base, there was a span of 23 bases. The CDR3 sequence is CAIHPGPPRESYEQYF. The DNA for the CDR3 is TGTGCCATTCACCCGGGACCACCCCGGGAGTCCTACGAGCAGTACTTC.

About this clone: An end of the junction differs from the germline gene, which may be a read error. The chain employs TRBV5-6 and TRBJ2-3; 10 positions match TRBD2. The CDR3 extends over 12 amino acids. Per germline, CDR1 SGHDT and CDR2 YYEEEE. CDR3 protein: CASSAGTSATRF. The CDR3 region has the DNA TGTGCCAGCAGCGCTGGGACTAGCGCGACAAGGTTT.

The count of this clone is one. The chain recombines TRBV11-3 with TRBJ2-1, with 7 bases fitting TRBD2. Germline V gives CDR1 SGHNT, CDR2 YENEEA. The length of the CDR3 is 15 residues. J lost 6 bases, V lost 4 bases, and 9 bases had no gene match. The CDR3 nucleotides are TGTGCCAGCAGCTCCAGGGACTACCCGGGCAATGAGCAGTTCTTC. It codes for CASSSRDYPGNEQFF.

The chain combines TRBV29-1 with TRBJ2-7, with no clear D. Germline loops: CDR1 SQVTM, CDR2 ANQGSEA. This CDR3 contains 13 residues. V lost 2 bases and J lost 3, with 11 bases in between. For the CDR3, the DNA is TGCAGCGTTGAATGGGGAAATGGCTACGAGCAGTACTTC. Amino acids: CSVEWGNGYEQYF.